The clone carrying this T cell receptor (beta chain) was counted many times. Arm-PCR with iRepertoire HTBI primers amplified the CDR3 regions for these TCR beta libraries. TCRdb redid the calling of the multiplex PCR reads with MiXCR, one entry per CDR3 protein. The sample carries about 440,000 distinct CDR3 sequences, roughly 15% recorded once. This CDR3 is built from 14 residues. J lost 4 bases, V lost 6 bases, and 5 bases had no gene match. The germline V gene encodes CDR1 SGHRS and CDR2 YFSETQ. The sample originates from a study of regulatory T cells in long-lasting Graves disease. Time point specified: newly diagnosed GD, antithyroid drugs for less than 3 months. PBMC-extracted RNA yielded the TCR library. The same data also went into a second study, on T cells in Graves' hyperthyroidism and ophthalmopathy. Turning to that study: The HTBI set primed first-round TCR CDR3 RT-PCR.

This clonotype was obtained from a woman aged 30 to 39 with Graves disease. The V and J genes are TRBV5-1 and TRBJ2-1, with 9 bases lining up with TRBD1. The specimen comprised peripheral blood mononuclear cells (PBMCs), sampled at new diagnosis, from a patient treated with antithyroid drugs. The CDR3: CASKRDRAYNEQFF. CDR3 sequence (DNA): TGCGCCAGCAAGCGGGACAGGGCGTACAATGAGCAGTTCTTC.